The 20 T cell receptor beta chains below were found in one sample sequenced in a study of shared clonotypes between healthy human individuals. Measured with immunoSEQ multiplex PCR; TCRdb has only the in-frame clones, and not every one. Here the sample spans roughly 2,000,000 clones, just over 90% being singletons. CD8 cells classed as naive were CD45RO-negative and positively selected for CCR7, excluding terminally differentiated effector memory CD45RA+ cells. Sequencing was carried out using naive CD8+ T cells from PBMCs. The receptors originated from a man in his late teens or twenties in good health. Some clones in this sample may be carry-over from other donors' samples.

Notes on this clone: The sample has other DNA sequences that encode this CDR3 too. The chain joins TRBV7-2 to TRBJ2-7, with 8 bases identical to TRBD1. The V and J ends lost 4 bases and 5 bases, in that order; junction bases with no gene match: 7. The CDR3 loop spans 14 amino acids. Germline-derived CDR1 and CDR2 are SGHTA and FQGNSA. The CDR3 DNA reads as TGTGCCAGCAGCTCAAGACAGGGGTCCCACGAGCAGTACTTC. Protein product: CASSSRQGSHEQYF. The whole variable domain, filled in from reference TRBV7-2 and TRBJ2-7, reads GAGVSQSPSNKVTEKGKDVELRCDPISGHTALYWYRQSLGQGLEFLIYFQGNSAPDKSGLPSDRFSAERTGGSVSTLTIQRTQQEDSAVYLCASSSRQGSHEQYFGPGTRLTVT.

The rearrangement joins TRBV9 to TRBJ2-1; D is perhaps TRBD2 (5 bases). Trimming cost V 3 bases and J 9 bases, with 13 bases left between them. The CDR3 runs to 13 residues. In germline, CDR1 is SGDLS, CDR2 YYNGEE. CDR3 sequence (DNA): TGTGCCAGCAGCGAGTGGGCTAGCACTGAGCAGTTCTTC. Amino acids: CASSEWASTEQFF.

The chain uses TRBV28 and TRBJ2-7; 7 bases map to TRBD1. The germline V gene has CDR1 MDHEN and CDR2 SYDVKM. J lost 0 bases, V lost 6 bases, and 5 bases had no gene match. The CDR3 runs 14 residues. The DNA for the CDR3 is TGTGCCAGCAGCAACAGGGGAGACTCCTACGAGCAGTACTTC. Translating it yields CASSNRGDSYEQYF.

The J gene is TRBJ2-7, the V gene TRBV7-8; TRBD1 matches 9 bases. The trim removed 11 bases at V and 5 bases at J, leaving 10 bases unmatched. The CDR3 length is 13 residues. Germline values: CDR1 SGHVS, CDR2 FQNEAQ. The CDR3 nucleotides read TGTGCCTCAGAGGACAGGGGAGTTAACGAGCAGTACTTC. This gives the protein CASEDRGVNEQYF.

Regarding this clone: The sample contains more than one DNA sequence encoding this CDR3. Written as DNA, the CDR3 is TGTGCCAGCAGCCCGAGACAGGTTTCCTACGAGCAGTACTTC. Protein product: CASSPRQVSYEQYF. The rearrangement joins TRBV27 to TRBJ2-7; tentatively, D is TRBD1 (6 bases). The CDR3 runs to 14 residues. CDR1 is MNHEY and CDR2 is SMNVEV in the germline V gene (reference sequence). V lost 6 bases and J lost 1, with 13 bases in between.

This clone was detected only once. This chain links TRBV5-1 with TRBJ2-1; 7 positions agree with TRBD2. Germline values: CDR1 SGHRS, CDR2 YFSETQ. The CDR3 extends over 17 amino acids. V lost 5 bases to trimming and J lost 2 bases; unmatched junction nucleotides: 13. The CDR3 loop is CASSMPLVGRAYNEQFF. CDR3 sequence (DNA): TGCGCCAGCAGTATGCCCCTAGTGGGGAGGGCCTACAATGAGCAGTTCTTC.

CDR3 sequence (DNA): TGCGCCAGCAGCCAAGATAGGGCAGTCCTCTGGAACACTGAAGCTTTCTTT. This codes for CASSQDRAVLWNTEAFF. The chain couples TRBV4-1 to TRBJ1-1, with D unclear. Trimming took off 0 bases at V and 1 base at J, with 15 bases between the two ends. CDR3 length equals 17 residues. The V gene's germline CDR1 is MGHRA and CDR2 YSYEKL.

This clone was counted between two and nine times. The rearrangement uses TRBV11-2 and TRBJ2-1, with D perhaps TRBD1 (5 bases). The CDR3 has 15 residues. Deletions cut 5 bases from V and 2 bases from J, with 13 bases between. CDR1 is SGHAT, CDR2 FQNNGV, per germline. CDR3 DNA: TGTGCCAGCAGCCAGGGCAGCGTCCCCTACAATGAGCAGTTCTTC. It specifies CASSQGSVPYNEQFF.

The chain is built from TRBV29-1 and TRBJ1-2; tentative D call: TRBD1 (5 bases). The CDR3 has 14 amino acids. The ends were cut back, 0 bases at V and 4 bases at J, with 12 bases in the middle. Germline-derived CDR1 and CDR2 are SQVTM and ANQGSEA. CDR3 loop: CSVEEKGPVYGYTF. The CDR3 DNA follows: TGCAGCGTTGAAGAGAAGGGGCCAGTCTATGGCTACACCTTC.

The rearrangement joins TRBV7-9 to TRBJ2-7, with TRBD1 identical over 7 bases. V lost 5 bases, J lost 3 bases, and 7 bases stayed unmatched. Germline V lookup: CDR1 SEHNR, CDR2 FQNEAQ (reference sequence). The length of the CDR3 is 14 residues. The CDR3 is CASSRTGTGYEQYF. The CDR3 nucleotides are TGTGCCAGCAGCCGGACAGGAACAGGCTACGAGCAGTACTTC.

The rearrangement joins TRBV27 to TRBJ2-7; possibly TRBD1 or TRBD2 for D (5 bases each). This CDR3 comprises 15 residues. Germline V gene sequence: CDR1 MNHEY, CDR2 SMNVEV (reference sequence). V lost 5 bases and J 0 bases, leaving 14 bases between the germline ends. The CDR3 nucleotides read TGTGCCAGCAGTCCCCAGGGACCGAACTCCTACGAGCAGTACTTC. Its protein is CASSPQGPNSYEQYF.

The V gene is TRBV23-1, the J gene TRBJ1-1; the match to TRBD1 covers 7 bases. Being an ORF, TRBV23-1 has a function that is uncertain. The CDR3 loop spans 18 amino acids. Trimming cost V 3 bases and J 0 bases; bases outside gene matches: 13. The chain's CDR3 is CASSQPWDSQPMNTEAFF. CDR3 sequence (DNA): TGCGCCAGCAGTCAGCCCTGGGACAGCCAACCAATGAACACTGAAGCTTTCTTT.

This clone was recorded a few times. The V call is TRBV19, the J call TRBJ1-1; weak D call: TRBD1 (5 bases). V was cut by 7 bases and J by 4 bases, with 10 bases left in between. Germline V CDR1 and CDR2: LNHDA, SQIVND (reference sequence). The CDR3 is 12 residues long. The CDR3 here is CASTEGPTEAFF. CDR3 in DNA: TGTGCCAGTACGGAGGGGCCCACTGAAGCTTTCTTT.

This chain links TRBV6-5 with TRBJ2-3; D is perhaps TRBD2 (6 bases). CDR1 and CDR2 from the germline V gene are MNHEY and SVGAGI. The length of the CDR3 is 13 residues. Trimming removed 5 bases at V and 4 bases at J, with 10 bases between. CDR3 sequence (DNA): TGTGCCAGCAGTGGATGGGGGGCAGATACGCAGTATTTT. This codes for CASSGWGADTQYF.

The V gene is TRBV28, the J gene TRBJ2-2; tentatively, D is TRBD1 (6 bases). CDR3 length: 15 residues. Trimming shortened V by 5 bases and J by 3 bases, and 13 bases separated the two germline ends. Germline V gene data show CDR1 as MDHEN and CDR2 as SYDVKM. CDR3 amino acids: CASSPLQGYTGELFF. The CDR3 region has the DNA TGTGCCAGCAGTCCTCTACAGGGATACACCGGGGAGCTGTTTTTT.

With regard to this clone: Additional DNA sequences in this sample encode the identical CDR3. The V and J genes are TRBV27 and TRBJ2-1; D gene ambiguous. V lost 2 bases to trimming and J lost 10 bases, with 6 bases between them. Germline CDR1 and CDR2: MNHEY and SMNVEV (reference sequence). The CDR3 is made up of 11 amino acids. CDR3 protein: CASSLAGEQFF. The CDR3 nucleotides are TGTGCCAGCAGTTTAGCCGGGGAGCAGTTCTTC.

This rearrangement joins TRBV28 to TRBJ2-7; 9 bases agree with TRBD1. The CDR3 has 13 amino acids. Per the germline V gene, CDR1 is MDHEN and CDR2 is SYDVKM. The J segment lost 6 bases and the V segment lost 6 bases, leaving 6 bases of the junction unmatched. CDR3 sequence: CASRENRGREQYF. The CDR3 DNA reads as TGTGCCAGCAGGGAAAACAGGGGGCGCGAGCAGTACTTC. The full variable domain, completed using reference TRBV28 and TRBJ2-7, is DVKVTQSSRYLVKRTGEKVFLECVQDMDHENMFWYRQDPGLGLRLIYFSYDVKMKEKGDIPEGYSVSREKKERFSLILESASTNQTSMYLCASRENRGREQYFGPGTRLTVT.

There are a few counts of this clone. The CDR3 loop reads CASSLEQANEKLFF. DNA for the CDR3: TGTGCCAGCAGCTTAGAACAGGCTAATGAAAAACTGTTTTTT. The J gene is TRBJ1-4, the V gene TRBV7-6; D perhaps matches TRBD1 (5 bases). Germline V gives CDR1 SGHVS, CDR2 FNYEAQ. The V gene lost 1 base and the J gene lost 3 bases, with 6 bases spanning the gap. This CDR3 has 14 residues.

V is TRBV7-9 and J is TRBJ2-1; TRBD2 agrees at 9 bases. The CDR3 consists of 15 residues. From germline, CDR1 is SEHNR and CDR2 FQNEAQ (reference sequence). V shed 7 bases, J shed 9 bases, and the junction held 13 bases outside the gene matches. DNA for the CDR3: TGTGCCAGCACCCTTCTAGCGGGATGGCAGGGTGAGCAGTTCTTC. Translating gives CASTLLAGWQGEQFF.

The chain links TRBV7-9 to TRBJ2-7; a weak D match, TRBD2 (5 bases). Germline CDR1 and CDR2: SEHNR and FQNEAQ (reference sequence). This CDR3 contains 16 residues. The ends were cut back, 1 base at V and 9 bases at J, with 22 bases in the middle. The CDR3 region has the DNA TGTGCCAGCAGCTTAGGGTCTTCTGGGCTAGCAGTCCGGCAGTACTTC. Translation gives CASSLGSSGLAVRQYF.